This T cell receptor (beta chain) was recovered during a study of OX40 agonist ivuxolimab in advanced cancers. Looking at the study overall: Ivuxolimab is an agonistic anti-OX40 (CD134) antibody, and patients were treated with it. Every patient in dose escalation had hepatocellular carcinoma, melanoma, renal cell or head and neck cancer. The study reported partial responses in three patients: one hepatocellular carcinoma, two cutaneous melanoma.

Produced via immunoSEQ multiplex PCR; TCRdb's table is partial and in-frame only. The sample carries 57,000 or so clones, about four fifths recorded once. The CDR3 extends over 15 amino acids. The V and J ends lost 0 bases and 6 bases respectively, with 10 bases between them. Germline V gene lookup returns CDR1 SGHNT and CDR2 YYREEE (reference sequence). This TCR came from an adult with an advanced solid tumor such as melanoma, head and neck, liver or kidney cancer. The chain combines TRBV5-4 with TRBJ1-6, with D unresolved. The starting material was CD4+ or CD8+ T cells sorted from blood, obtained in a trial of the OX40 agonist ivuxolimab. The CDR3 region is CASSLDLQTNSPLHF. The CDR3 DNA reads as TGTGCCAGCAGCTTGGATCTACAGACTAATTCACCCCTCCACTTT.